This passage covers 8 T cell receptor beta chains from one sample sequenced in a study of T cells after posttransplantation cyclophosphamide. The protocol was immunoSEQ multiplex PCR, while the TCRdb copy is restricted to in-frame clones and leaves out a portion. The data show some 21,000 clones, 95% to 99% seen once. The sequenced sample consisted of naive CD8+ T cells sorted from PBMCs. Every receptor here comes from a man aged 40-50 years in good health, CMV-negative, and a related stem cell transplant donor.

This clone has only one observation. The chain uses TRBV7-9 and TRBJ1-2; D uncertain. Germline loops: CDR1 SEHNR, CDR2 FQNEAQ (reference sequence). The CDR3 is 13 residues long. The V end was cut by 0 bases, the J end by 4 bases, with 6 bases between. The chain's CDR3 is CASSLAVVYGYTF. In nucleotides, the CDR3 is TGTGCCAGCAGCTTAGCGGTAGTCTATGGCTACACCTTC.

The gene calls are TRBV11-2 and TRBJ2-7, with 10 bases lining up with TRBD1. The trim removed 3 bases at V and 3 bases at J, leaving 8 bases unmatched. This CDR3 region has 16 residues. CDR1 and CDR2 (germline): SGHAT, FQNNGV. CDR3 in amino acids: CASSLTGGEVGYEQYF. The CDR3, as DNA: TGTGCCAGCAGCTTGACAGGGGGCGAGGTGGGCTACGAGCAGTACTTC. Based on the CDR3 plus reference TRBV11-2 and TRBJ2-7, the full variable domain is EAGVAQSPRYKIIEKRQSVAFWCNPISGHATLYWYQQILGQGPKLLIQFQNNGVVDDSQLPKDRFSAERLKGVDSTLKIQPAKLEDSAVYLCASSLTGGEVGYEQYFGPGTRLTVT.

V and J are TRBV19 and TRBJ1-5; perhaps TRBD1 as D (5 bases). CDR3 length equals 13 residues. Between the trimmed V and J ends, which lost 8 bases and 0 bases, there was a span of 8 bases. Germline V CDR1 and CDR2: LNHDA, SQIVND (reference sequence). The CDR3 sequence is CASQDISNQPQHF. CDR3 nucleotide sequence: TGTGCCAGTCAGGACATTAGCAATCAGCCCCAGCATTTT.

V usage is TRBV5-1 and J usage is TRBJ2-1; 7 positions agree with TRBD1. In germline, CDR1 is SGHRS, CDR2 YFSETQ. Trimming took 4 bases from V and 5 from J; bases not matched to a gene: 12. This CDR3 comprises 16 residues. In nucleotides, the CDR3 is TGCGCCAGCAGCCCGTCTTGGACAGGCCCTAACAATGAGCAGTTCTTC. Its translation: CASSPSWTGPNNEQFF.

J is TRBJ2-1 and V is TRBV6-5; maybe TRBD1 (5 bases). V lost 6 bases, J lost 3 bases, and 12 bases lay in between. Looked up from germline, CDR1 is MNHEY and CDR2 is SVGAGI. The CDR3 length is 14 residues. CDR3: CASSTTDSYNEQFF. DNA of the CDR3: TGTGCCAGCAGCACAACAGACAGCTACAATGAGCAGTTCTTC.

The chain carries TRBV15 and TRBJ2-7, with no clear D. Germline CDR1 and CDR2: LNHNV and YYDKDF (reference sequence). The ends were cut back, 2 bases at V and 7 bases at J, with 12 bases in the middle. The CDR3 extends over 13 amino acids. As DNA, the CDR3 is TGTGCCACCAGCAGAACGGTCGGGTGGGAGCAGTACTTC. It translates to CATSRTVGWEQYF.

V usage is TRBV29-1 and J usage is TRBJ2-7; D unclear. This CDR3 region has 13 residues. Deletions cut 5 bases from V and 1 base from J, with 12 bases between. Germline CDR1 reads SQVTM; CDR2 reads ANQGSEA. The CDR3 region is CSVLPQASYEQYF. In DNA, the CDR3 is TGCAGCGTTCTTCCCCAAGCATCCTACGAGCAGTACTTC.

This rearrangement joins TRBV14 to TRBJ2-7; 7 nucleotides line up with TRBD1. The CDR3 spans 15 residues. J gave up 3 bases and V 1 base, and 6 bases lay outside the gene matches. Germline loops: CDR1 SGHDN, CDR2 FVKESK. In nucleotides, the CDR3 is TGTGCCAGCAGCCAAGGGCCCCGGGACAGCTACGAGCAGTACTTC. This translates into CASSQGPRDSYEQYF.